The present entry profiles one T cell receptor beta chain with its context. Its recognized antigen is unknown. Since a much larger clone is just one base distant, this may be a read error. Its CDR3 holds 11 amino acids, cysteine through phenylalanine. Only the CDR3 part of the read is kept: 33 bases, read in frame from the first base. Library construction relied on 5' RACE. These reads were obtained on an Illumina HiSeq 2500. A second PCR of roughly 7 to 11 cycles was performed with a sample-barcoded 5' primer and a J-beta primer mix. Each TCR beta cDNA molecule received a unique molecular identifier from a template-switch 5' adaptor carrying 12 random nucleotides. Each sample yielded at least 2.5 million CDR3-containing paired-end reads. First-strand cDNA was synthesized from all RNA with the Mint cDNA synthesis kit, primed by a TRBC-specific oligonucleotide. After uracil-DNA glycosylase treatment, a first 18-cycle PCR used universal primers M1SS and BC2_uni_R on all cDNA. On the authors' methods: Normalization of each sample was performed by random selection of 1 million high-quality reads, each carrying a distinct molecular identifier. Reads with shared molecular identifiers were discarded instead of being binned into consensus sequences. MiTCR, run with a Q25 quality threshold and the strictest error-elimination algorithm, handled CDR3 identification, clonotype clustering and error correction. A nonparametric unseen species model with Euler transformation was used to estimate lower-bound total TCR beta diversity. Using fastp at Q25 and MiXCR, TCRdb reprocessed the public reads and kept productive beta chains. Here each entry gathers all rows of one CDR3 protein and keeps the most common genes and DNA. Here the V and J calls rest on TCRdb's processing, not on the authors' analysis. This sample is represented by about 930,000 distinct CDR3 sequences; 25% to 35% of them were singletons. Roughly 10% of the sample is held by the ten biggest clonotypes.

This sample is part of a study of blood T cells in healthy people across ages (dated by TCRdb to the mid-2010s). About the investigation overall: In model experiments, roughly one uniquely barcoded TCR beta cDNA molecule per two T cells was captured by template switching. To track age-related changes in TCR beta repertoire diversity, the study relied on deep sequencing normalized with unique cDNA molecular identifiers. The donors were split into four age groups: young (average about 15 years), middle-aged (39), aged (more than 60) and long-lived (about 74). Using the same blood draw, the study looked at two additional independent replicas of 1 million unique cDNA reads for two donors, one aged 18 to 30 and the other aged 80 or older.

Overall study outcomes, separate from this receptor: Estimates of total diversity based on one million sequenced T cells were regarded as lower bounds and as underestimates. Compared with the aged group, the long-lived group had more naive CD4+ T cells, fewer expanded clones and increased TCR diversity, a pattern suggesting age selection. Donor CMV infection status was unknown, potentially confounding age-related changes in expanded clonotypes. A strong correlation was found between observed TCR beta diversity and the percentage of naive T cells measured by flow cytometry. Because profiling used bulk unsorted PBMCs, naive and antigen-experienced compartments could not be compared conclusively. Observed TCR beta diversity per million T cells fell roughly linearly with age, and a significant reduction was already apparent by age around 40.

The donors were roughly 40 Caucasian individuals from Russia, aged roughly 6 to 100 years, who were systemically healthy. Approximately 10 milliliters of peripheral blood were collected from each donor into EDTA-treated Vacutainer tubes. Ficoll-Paque density-gradient centrifugation was used to isolate PBMCs, with at least 6.5 million obtained per sample. Trizol reagent was used to extract total RNA from the PBMCs, yielding at least 5 micrograms per sample. For every donor, an aliquot of PBMCs went through flow cytometry to measure the percentages of naive CD45RAhigh/CD27high T cells. These data were likewise used in another study, on T cells of mothers and their children. As described in the second report: Nine systemically healthy Caucasian individuals served as donors, namely three mothers together with their six children. cDNA synthesis consumed the entire amount of extracted RNA, loaded at about 1.5 ug RNA in each 15 ul reaction. In the second PCR, the M1S primer added sample barcodes and 2-4 random nucleotides. Over 9 million TCR beta CDR3 reads came from each mother, compared with 3.3 million or so reads from each child. Thymic selection similarly shapes TCR recombination output in related and unrelated pairs, with minor effect from inherited differences. Normalized repertoire overlap was always slightly but never significantly higher in related than unrelated mother-child pairs. Persistent microchimeric T cell clones were not detected, at a sensitivity of roughly 100 clones per million clonotypes. Deep NGS was used in the study to compare the TCR beta repertoires of mothers and children and to look for features that separate related mother-child pairs from unrelated individuals. The mean age was around 40 +/- 4 years for the mothers and 11 +/- 4 years for the children. Libraries were sequenced on Illumina HiSeq 2000 with 100+100 nt paired-end reads after adapter ligation with NEBNext reagents. Mother and child libraries were prepared a month apart and sequenced in separate runs to prevent cross-contamination. For each donor, between about 500,000 and 2,000,000 distinct TCR beta clonotypes were identified. Naive TCR beta clonotypes were estimated from low-frequency clonotypes matched to each donor's FACS-determined naive share, without sorting.

The rearranged segments are TRBV12-3 or TRBV12-4 and TRBJ2-7; no D gene can be assigned with confidence. This clonotype originated in a woman aged 40 to 49 in good health. Sequenced material: blood. The CDR3 protein sequence reads: CTSNRTDEQYF. The DNA sequence is as follows: TGTACCAGCAATAGGACGGACGAGCAGTACTTC.